This TCR beta chain was recorded in a study of cytomegalovirus exposure and HLA in healthy donors. Sequencing was performed with immunoSEQ multiplex PCR; in TCRdb, only in-frame clones are kept and a portion is missing. Found here are hundreds of thousands of clones, 86% of them singletons; the top ten hold over 0.75%. Germline V gene sequence: CDR1 SGHVS, CDR2 FQNEAQ. V gave up 4 bases and J gave up 5 bases; unmatched junction bases: 7. The CDR3 contains 15 residues. The specimen was PBMCs. The rearrangement joins TRBV7-8 to TRBJ2-3, with 9 bases identical to TRBD2. This clonotype was sampled from a woman aged 18-29 years in good health and CMV-seronegative. The CDR3 here is CASSYVGGRGDTQYF. In DNA, the CDR3 is TGTGCCAGCAGCTACGTGGGCGGGAGGGGAGATACGCAGTATTTT.